Each of the 5 T cell receptor beta chains below was sequenced from the same sample in a study of shared clonotypes between healthy human individuals. The assay was immunoSEQ multiplex PCR, and TCRdb's table has in-frame clones only and misses some. The sample comprises approximately 500,000 clones, approximately 81% of which are singletons, and 9.5% to 15% rests with the top ten. What was sequenced was PBMCs. The receptors come from a woman between 40 and 50 years old in good health. Some clones in this sample may be carry-over from other donors' samples.

This clone was recorded a few times. This chain links TRBV5-1 with TRBJ2-5; 7 nucleotides match TRBD1. The CDR3 spans 15 residues. Germline trimming cut 5 bases from V and 4 bases from J; bases unmatched to any gene: 11. Looked up from germline, CDR1 is SGHRS and CDR2 is YFSETQ. CDR3 sequence reads: CASRATGTAIETQYF. CDR3 sequence (DNA): TGCGCCAGCAGAGCAACCGGGACAGCTATAGAGACCCAGTACTTC.

J is TRBJ1-2 and V is TRBV27; a weak D match, TRBD1 (6 bases). V lost 6 bases to trimming and J lost 5 bases, with 22 bases between them. Germline CDR1 MNHEY, CDR2 SMNVEV (reference sequence). This CDR3 spans 16 amino acids. CDR3 nucleotide sequence: TGTGCCAGCAGCCCCGGGACACACGGGATGTTTTATGGCTACACCTTC. The encoded protein is CASSPGTHGMFYGYTF.

The chain joins TRBV5-1 to TRBJ2-3; 11 nucleotides agree with TRBD2. The CDR3 runs to 15 residues. CDR1 and CDR2 (germline): SGHRS, YFSETQ. J gave up 8 bases and V 4 bases, and 9 bases lay outside the gene matches. The CDR3 sequence: CASSPGGTSGVTQYF. CDR3 nucleotides: TGCGCCAGCAGCCCGGGGGGGACTAGCGGCGTTACGCAGTATTTT.

The chain links TRBV11-2 to TRBJ2-2; the D is unclear. The V end was cut by 5 bases, the J end by 6 bases, with 10 bases between. The germline V gene has CDR1 SGHAT and CDR2 FQNNGV. CDR3 length: 13 residues. CDR3 loop: CASSHGWPGELFF. The CDR3 bases are TGTGCCAGCAGCCACGGGTGGCCCGGGGAGCTGTTTTTT.

This sequence joins TRBV5-8 and TRBJ1-5; D possibly corresponds to TRBD1 (5 bases). The CDR3 spans 17 residues. Germline V gene sequence: CDR1 SGHTS, CDR2 YDEGEE. V shed 4 bases and J shed 0 bases, with 17 bases lying between them. The DNA of the CDR3 is TGTGCCAGCAGCCGAGTCATGCAGGGCTATAGCAATCAGCCCCAGCATTTT. Protein: CASSRVMQGYSNQPQHF.